The entry below gives a single TCR beta chain sequence along with its context. TCRdb passed the 5' RACE reads through MiXCR, listing each CDR3 protein once. Altogether approximately 680,000 distinct CDR3 sequences are present, about 7.1% being singletons, with the ten largest covering 1.5% to 2%. Per germline, CDR1 SGHTA and CDR2 FQGNSA. The CDR3 covers 14 residues. V lost 7 bases and J 6 bases, leaving 18 bases between the germline ends. The sample belongs to a study of identical twins. The data also belong to a second study, concerning yellow fever vaccine responses in identical twins.

The sample was PBMCs. The chain recombines TRBV7-2 with TRBJ1-1, with no clear D. This clonotype was sampled from a woman aged 18-29 years in good health. For the CDR3, the DNA is TGTGCCAGCACCCTTAGGGTCTCGGGCTCTGAAGCTTTCTTT. Amino acids: CASTLRVSGSEAFF. Drawing the rest from reference TRBV7-2 and TRBJ1-1, the complete variable domain is GAGVSQSPSNKVTEKGKDVELRCDPISGHTALYWYRQSLGQGLEFLIYFQGNSAPDKSGLPSDRFSAERTGGSVSTLTIQRTQQEDSAVYLCASTLRVSGSEAFFGQGTRLTVV.